This TCR beta chain derives from a study of T cell responses to AZD1222 COVID-19 vaccine. From germline, CDR1 is SGHNT and CDR2 YENEEA. This CDR3 spans 18 amino acids. J was trimmed by 0 bases and V by 4 bases; bases with no gene match: 15. Measured with immunoSEQ multiplex PCR; TCRdb has only the in-frame clones, and not every one. The table shows about 86,000 clones, with roughly 87% occurring only once. Pooling was applied to second doses at about 4 or about 12 weeks. This clone is a singleton in its sample. The V call is TRBV11-3, the J call TRBJ2-7; 7 nucleotides align to TRBD1. The clonotype comes from an adult who received the AZD1222 COVID-19 vaccine. The source was peripheral blood, collected 28 days after the second AZD1222 dose. This chain's CDR3 is CASSSPGTVLEDSYEQYV. The CDR3 DNA sequence: TGTGCCAGCAGCTCCCCCGGGACAGTCCTGGAAGACTCCTACGAGCAGTACGTC.